This T cell receptor (beta chain) was observed in a study of cytomegalovirus exposure and HLA in healthy donors. Study summary: HLA-typed donors contributed 65 million to 85 million unique TCRs, which were held in an early data release. Most genotyped donors, 81% of some 400, had Caucasian-associated genetic ancestry. Study-wide findings and caveats: A later analysis reported that several of the most significant clusters appeared to be linked to common viral pathogens, among them Epstein-Barr virus.

V dropped 4 bases and J dropped 0 bases, with 12 bases sitting between them. This CDR3 has 16 residues. Per germline, CDR1 MNHEY and CDR2 SMNVEV (reference sequence). In regard to this clone: The antigen is undetermined.

A multiplex PCR was run with 60 Vbeta primers and 13 Jbeta primers. The data were produced by immunoSEQ multiplex PCR, yet TCRdb's version contains in-frame clones alone and is incomplete. The repertoire holds about 150,000 clones, with about 70% as singletons. V is TRBV27 and J is TRBJ1-4, with D unresolved. The sequencing input was PBMCs. This TCR came from a woman aged 40 to 50 in good health and CMV-seronegative. The CDR3 region has the DNA TGTGCCAGCAGTTCGGTGAGATTTGCAACTAATGAAAAACTGTTTTTT. This encodes CASSSVRFATNEKLFF.